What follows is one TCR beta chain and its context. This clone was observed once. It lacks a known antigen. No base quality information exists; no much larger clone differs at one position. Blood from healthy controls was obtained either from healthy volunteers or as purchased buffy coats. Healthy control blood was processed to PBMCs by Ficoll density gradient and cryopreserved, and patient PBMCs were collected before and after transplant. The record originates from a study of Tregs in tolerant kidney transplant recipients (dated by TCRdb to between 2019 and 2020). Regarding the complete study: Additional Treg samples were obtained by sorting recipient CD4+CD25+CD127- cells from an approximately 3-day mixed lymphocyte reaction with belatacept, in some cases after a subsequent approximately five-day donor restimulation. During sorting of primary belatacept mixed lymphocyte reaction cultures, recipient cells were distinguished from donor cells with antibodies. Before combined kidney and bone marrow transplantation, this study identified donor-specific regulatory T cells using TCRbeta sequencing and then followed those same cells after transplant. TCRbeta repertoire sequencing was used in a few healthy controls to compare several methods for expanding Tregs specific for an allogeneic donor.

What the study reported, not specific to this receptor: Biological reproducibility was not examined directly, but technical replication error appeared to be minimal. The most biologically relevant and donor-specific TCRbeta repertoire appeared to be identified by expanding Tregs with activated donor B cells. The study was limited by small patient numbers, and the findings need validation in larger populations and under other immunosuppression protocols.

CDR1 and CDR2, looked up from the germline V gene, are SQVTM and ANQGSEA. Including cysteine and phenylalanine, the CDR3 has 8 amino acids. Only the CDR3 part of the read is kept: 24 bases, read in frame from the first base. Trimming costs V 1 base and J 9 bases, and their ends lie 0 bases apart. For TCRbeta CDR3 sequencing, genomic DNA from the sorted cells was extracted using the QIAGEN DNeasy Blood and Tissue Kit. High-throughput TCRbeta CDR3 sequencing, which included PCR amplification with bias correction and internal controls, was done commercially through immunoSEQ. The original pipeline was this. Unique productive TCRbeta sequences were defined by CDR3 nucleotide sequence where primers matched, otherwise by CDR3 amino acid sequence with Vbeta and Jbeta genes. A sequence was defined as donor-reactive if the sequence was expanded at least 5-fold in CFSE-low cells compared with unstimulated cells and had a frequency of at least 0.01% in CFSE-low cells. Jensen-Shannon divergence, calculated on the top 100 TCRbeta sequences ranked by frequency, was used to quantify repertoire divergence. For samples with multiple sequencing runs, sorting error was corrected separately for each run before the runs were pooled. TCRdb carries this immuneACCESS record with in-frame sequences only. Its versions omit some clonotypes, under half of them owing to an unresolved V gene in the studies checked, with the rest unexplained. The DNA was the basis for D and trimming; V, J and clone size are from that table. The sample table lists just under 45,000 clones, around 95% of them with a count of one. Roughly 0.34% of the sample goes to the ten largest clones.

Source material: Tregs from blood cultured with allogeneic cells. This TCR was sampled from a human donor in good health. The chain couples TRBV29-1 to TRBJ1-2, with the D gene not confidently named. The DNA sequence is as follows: TGCAGCGTTGAAGGCTACACCTTC. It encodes CSVEGYTF.